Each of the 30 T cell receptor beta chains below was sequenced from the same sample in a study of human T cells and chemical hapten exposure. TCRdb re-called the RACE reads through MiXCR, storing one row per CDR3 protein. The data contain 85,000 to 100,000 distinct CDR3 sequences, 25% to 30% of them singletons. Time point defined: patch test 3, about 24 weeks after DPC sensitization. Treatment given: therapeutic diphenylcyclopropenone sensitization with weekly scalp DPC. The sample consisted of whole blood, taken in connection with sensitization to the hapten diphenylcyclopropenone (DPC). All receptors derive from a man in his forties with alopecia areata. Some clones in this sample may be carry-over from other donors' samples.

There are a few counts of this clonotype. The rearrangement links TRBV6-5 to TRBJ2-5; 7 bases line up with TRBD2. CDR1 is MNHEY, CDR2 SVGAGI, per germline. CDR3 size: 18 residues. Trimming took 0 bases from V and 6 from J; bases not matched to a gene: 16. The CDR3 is CASSYSNVGGRERKTQYF. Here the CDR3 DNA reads TGTGCCAGCAGTTACTCGAACGTCGGCGGGAGAGAGAGGAAGACCCAGTACTTC.

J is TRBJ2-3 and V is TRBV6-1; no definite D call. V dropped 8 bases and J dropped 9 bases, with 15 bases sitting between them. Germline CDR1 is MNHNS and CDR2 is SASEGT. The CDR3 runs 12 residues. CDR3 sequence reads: CASRALSGTQYF. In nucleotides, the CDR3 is TGTGCCAGCCGGGCATTATCAGGCACGCAGTATTTT.

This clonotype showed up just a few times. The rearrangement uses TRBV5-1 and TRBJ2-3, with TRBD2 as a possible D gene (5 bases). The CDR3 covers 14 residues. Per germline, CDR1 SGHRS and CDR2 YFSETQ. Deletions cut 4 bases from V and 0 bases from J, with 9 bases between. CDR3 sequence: CASSTGSSTDTQYF. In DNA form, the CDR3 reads TGCGCCAGCAGCACGGGGTCTAGCACAGATACGCAGTATTTT.

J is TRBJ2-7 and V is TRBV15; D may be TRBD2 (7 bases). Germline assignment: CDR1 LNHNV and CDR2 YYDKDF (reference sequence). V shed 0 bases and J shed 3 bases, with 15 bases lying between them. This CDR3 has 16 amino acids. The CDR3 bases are TGTGCCACCAGCAGAGATTGGGGGGGGCAGTTCTACGAGCAGTACTTC. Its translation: CATSRDWGGQFYEQYF.

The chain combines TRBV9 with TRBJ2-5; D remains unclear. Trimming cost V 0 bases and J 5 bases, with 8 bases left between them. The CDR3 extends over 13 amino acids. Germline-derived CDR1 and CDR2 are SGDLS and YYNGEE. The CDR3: CASSVDFWETQYF. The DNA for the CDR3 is TGTGCCAGCAGCGTAGATTTCTGGGAGACCCAGTACTTC.

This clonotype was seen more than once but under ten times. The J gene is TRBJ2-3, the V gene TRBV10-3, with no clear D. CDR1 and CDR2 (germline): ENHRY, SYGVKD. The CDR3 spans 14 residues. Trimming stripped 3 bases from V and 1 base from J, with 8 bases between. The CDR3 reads CAISDGPGTDTQYF. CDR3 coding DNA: TGTGCCATCAGTGACGGACCAGGCACAGATACGCAGTATTTT.

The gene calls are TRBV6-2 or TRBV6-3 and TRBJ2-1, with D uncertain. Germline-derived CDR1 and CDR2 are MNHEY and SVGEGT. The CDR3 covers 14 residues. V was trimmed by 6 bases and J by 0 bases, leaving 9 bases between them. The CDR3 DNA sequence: TGTGCCAGCAGCCTTCTTAACTCCTACAATGAGCAGTTCTTC. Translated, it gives CASSLLNSYNEQFF.

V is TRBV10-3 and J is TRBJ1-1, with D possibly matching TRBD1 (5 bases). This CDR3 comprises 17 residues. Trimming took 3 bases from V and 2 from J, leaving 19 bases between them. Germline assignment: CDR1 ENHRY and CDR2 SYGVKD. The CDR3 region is CAISESPIGAGNTEAFF. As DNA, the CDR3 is TGTGCCATCAGTGAAAGTCCTATCGGGGCCGGTAACACTGAAGCTTTCTTT.

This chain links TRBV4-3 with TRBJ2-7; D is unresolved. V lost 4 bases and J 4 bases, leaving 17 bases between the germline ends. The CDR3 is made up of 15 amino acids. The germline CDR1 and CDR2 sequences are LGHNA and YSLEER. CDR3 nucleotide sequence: TGCGCCAGCAGCCCCCGTCGACAACCGGATTACGAGCAGTACTTC. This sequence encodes CASSPRRQPDYEQYF.

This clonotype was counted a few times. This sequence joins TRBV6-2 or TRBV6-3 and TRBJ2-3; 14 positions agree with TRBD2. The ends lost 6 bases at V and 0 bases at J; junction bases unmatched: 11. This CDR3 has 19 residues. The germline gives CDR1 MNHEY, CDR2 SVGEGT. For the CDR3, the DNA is TGTGCCAGCAGCCCCGTCGGGACTAGCGGGAGACGGAGCACAGATACGCAGTATTTT. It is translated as CASSPVGTSGRRSTDTQYF.

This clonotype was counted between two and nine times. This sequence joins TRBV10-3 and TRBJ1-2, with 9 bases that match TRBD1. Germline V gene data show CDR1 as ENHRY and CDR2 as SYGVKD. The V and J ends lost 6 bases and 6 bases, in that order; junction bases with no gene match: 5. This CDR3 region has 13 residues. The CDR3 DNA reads TGTGCCATCAGCATAAGGACAGGGGATGGCTACACCTTC. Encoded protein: CAISIRTGDGYTF.

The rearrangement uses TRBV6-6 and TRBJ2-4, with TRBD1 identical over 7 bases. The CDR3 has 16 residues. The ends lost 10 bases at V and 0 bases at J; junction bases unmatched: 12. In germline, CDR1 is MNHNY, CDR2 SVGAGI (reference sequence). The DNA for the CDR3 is TGTGCCACCACCCTACGGCAGGGGGTAGCCAAAAACATTCAGTACTTC. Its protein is CATTLRQGVAKNIQYF.

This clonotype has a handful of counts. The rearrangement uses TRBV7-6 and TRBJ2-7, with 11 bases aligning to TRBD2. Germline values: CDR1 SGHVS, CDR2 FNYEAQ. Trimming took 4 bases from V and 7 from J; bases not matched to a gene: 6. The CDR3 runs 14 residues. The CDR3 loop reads CASSSVAGGGEQYF. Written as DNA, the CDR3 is TGTGCCAGCAGCTCCGTAGCGGGAGGGGGAGAGCAGTACTTC.

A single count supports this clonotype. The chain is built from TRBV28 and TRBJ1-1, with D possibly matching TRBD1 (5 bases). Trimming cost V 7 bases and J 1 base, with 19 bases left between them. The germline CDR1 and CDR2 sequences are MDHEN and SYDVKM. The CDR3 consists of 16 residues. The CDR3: CASKSWGAATNTEAFF. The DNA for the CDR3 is TGTGCCAGCAAGAGCTGGGGCGCGGCGACGAACACTGAAGCTTTCTTT.

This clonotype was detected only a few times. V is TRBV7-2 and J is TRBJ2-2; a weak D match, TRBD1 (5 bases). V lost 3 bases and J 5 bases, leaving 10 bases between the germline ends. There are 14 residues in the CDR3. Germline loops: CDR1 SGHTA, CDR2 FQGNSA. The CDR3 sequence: CASSFLRATGELFF. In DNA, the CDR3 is TGTGCCAGCAGCTTCCTCAGGGCTACCGGGGAGCTGTTTTTT.

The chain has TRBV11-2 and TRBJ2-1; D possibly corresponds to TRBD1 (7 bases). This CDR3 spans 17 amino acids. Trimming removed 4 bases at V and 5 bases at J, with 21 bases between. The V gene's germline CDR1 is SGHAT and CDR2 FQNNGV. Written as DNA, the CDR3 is TGTGCCAGCAGCTCCCCAGGAGGGACAGCTTACCACAATGAGCAGTTCTTC. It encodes CASSSPGGTAYHNEQFF. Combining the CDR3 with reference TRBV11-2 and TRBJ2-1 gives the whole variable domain EAGVAQSPRYKIIEKRQSVAFWCNPISGHATLYWYQQILGQGPKLLIQFQNNGVVDDSQLPKDRFSAERLKGVDSTLKIQPAKLEDSAVYLCASSSPGGTAYHNEQFFGPGTRLTVL.

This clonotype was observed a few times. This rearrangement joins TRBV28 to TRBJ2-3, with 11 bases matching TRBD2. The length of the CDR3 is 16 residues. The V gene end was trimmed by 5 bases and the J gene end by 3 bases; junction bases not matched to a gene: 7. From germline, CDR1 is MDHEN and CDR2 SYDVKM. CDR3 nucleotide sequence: TGTGCCAGCAGTCCCCTAGCGGGAGGAGATACAGATACGCAGTATTTT. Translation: CASSPLAGGDTDTQYF.

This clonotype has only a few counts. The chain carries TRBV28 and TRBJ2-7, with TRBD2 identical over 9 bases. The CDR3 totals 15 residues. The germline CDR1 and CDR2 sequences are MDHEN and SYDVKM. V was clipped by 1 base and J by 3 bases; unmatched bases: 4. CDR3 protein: CASSLLSSGNYEQYF. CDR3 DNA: TGTGCCAGCAGTTTATTGTCTAGCGGGAACTACGAGCAGTACTTC.

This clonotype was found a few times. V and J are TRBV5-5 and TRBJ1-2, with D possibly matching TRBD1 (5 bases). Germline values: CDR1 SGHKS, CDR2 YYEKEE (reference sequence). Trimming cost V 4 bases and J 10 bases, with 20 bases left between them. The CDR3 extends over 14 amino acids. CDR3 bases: TGTGCCAGCAGCCCGAGTTGGGTGGAGGGGTACTACACCTTC. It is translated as CASSPSWVEGYYTF.

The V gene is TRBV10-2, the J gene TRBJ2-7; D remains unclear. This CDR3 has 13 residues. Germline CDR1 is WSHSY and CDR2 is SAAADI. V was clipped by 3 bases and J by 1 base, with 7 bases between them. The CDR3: CASSDTGSYEQYF. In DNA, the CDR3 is TGCGCCAGCAGTGATACCGGTTCCTACGAGCAGTACTTC.

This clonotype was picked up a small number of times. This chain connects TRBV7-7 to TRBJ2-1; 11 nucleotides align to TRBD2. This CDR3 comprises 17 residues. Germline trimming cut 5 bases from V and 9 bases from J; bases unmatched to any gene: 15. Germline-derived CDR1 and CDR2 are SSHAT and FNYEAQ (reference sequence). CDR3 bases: TGTGCCAGCAGCCCAGCACTAGCGGGAGCGGCCCTCGGTGAGCAGTTCTTC. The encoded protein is CASSPALAGAALGEQFF.

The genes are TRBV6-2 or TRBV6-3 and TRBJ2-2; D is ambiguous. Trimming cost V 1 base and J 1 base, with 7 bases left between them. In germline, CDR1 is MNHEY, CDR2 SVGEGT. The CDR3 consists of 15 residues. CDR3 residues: CASSYYAQNTGELFF. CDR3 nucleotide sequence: TGTGCCAGCAGTTACTACGCCCAGAACACCGGGGAGCTGTTTTTT.

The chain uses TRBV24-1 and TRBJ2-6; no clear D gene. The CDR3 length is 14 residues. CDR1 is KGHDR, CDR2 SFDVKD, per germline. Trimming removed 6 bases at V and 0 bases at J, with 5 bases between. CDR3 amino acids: CATSSYSGANVLTF. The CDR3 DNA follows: TGTGCCACCAGTTCGTACTCTGGGGCCAACGTCCTGACTTTC.

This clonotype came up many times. CDR3 sequence: CASSPGSSYEQYF. CDR3 nucleotides: TGCGCCAGCAGCCCCGGGAGCTCCTACGAGCAGTACTTC. The genes are TRBV4-1 and TRBJ2-7; a weak D match, TRBD2 (6 bases). Trimming removed 4 bases from V and 0 bases from J, with 7 bases in between. Germline lookup yields CDR1 MGHRA and CDR2 YSYEKL. The CDR3 spans 13 residues.

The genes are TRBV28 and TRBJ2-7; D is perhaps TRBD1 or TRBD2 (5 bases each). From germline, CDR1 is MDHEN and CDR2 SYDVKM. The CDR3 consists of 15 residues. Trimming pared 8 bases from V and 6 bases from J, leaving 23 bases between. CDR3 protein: CASELPGAERGEQYF. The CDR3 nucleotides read TGTGCCAGCGAACTCCCCGGGGCCGAACGGGGCGAGCAGTACTTC.

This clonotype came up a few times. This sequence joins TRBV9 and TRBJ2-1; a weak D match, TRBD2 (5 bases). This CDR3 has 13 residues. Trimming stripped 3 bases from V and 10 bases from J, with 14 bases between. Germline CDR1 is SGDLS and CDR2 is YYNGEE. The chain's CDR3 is CASSAFLASEQFF. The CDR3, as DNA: TGTGCCAGCAGCGCGTTCCTAGCTTCCGAGCAGTTCTTC.

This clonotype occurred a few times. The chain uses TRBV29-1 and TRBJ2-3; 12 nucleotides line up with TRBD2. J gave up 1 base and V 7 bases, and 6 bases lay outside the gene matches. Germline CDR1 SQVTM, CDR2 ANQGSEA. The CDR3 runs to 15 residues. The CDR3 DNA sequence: TGCAGCGCGTCGGGACTAGCGGGCCGCACAGATACGCAGTATTTT. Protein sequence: CSASGLAGRTDTQYF.

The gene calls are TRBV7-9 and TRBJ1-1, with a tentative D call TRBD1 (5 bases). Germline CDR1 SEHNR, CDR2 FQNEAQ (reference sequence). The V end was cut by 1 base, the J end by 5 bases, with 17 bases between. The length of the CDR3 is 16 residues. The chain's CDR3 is CASSLVPGLGGTEAFF. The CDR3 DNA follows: TGTGCCAGCAGCTTAGTTCCAGGGTTAGGCGGAACTGAAGCTTTCTTT.

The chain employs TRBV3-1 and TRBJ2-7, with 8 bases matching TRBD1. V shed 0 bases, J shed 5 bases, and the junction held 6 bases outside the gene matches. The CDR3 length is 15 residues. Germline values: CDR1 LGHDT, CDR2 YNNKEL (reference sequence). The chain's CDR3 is CASSQEMVQGDEQYF. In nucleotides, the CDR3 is TGTGCCAGCAGCCAAGAAATGGTACAGGGGGACGAGCAGTACTTC.

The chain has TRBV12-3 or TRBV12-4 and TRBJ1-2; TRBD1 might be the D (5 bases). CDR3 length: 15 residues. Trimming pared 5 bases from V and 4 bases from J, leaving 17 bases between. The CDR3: CASSPREVIPYGYTF. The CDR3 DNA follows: TGTGCCAGCAGTCCCAGGGAGGTGATACCCTATGGCTACACCTTC.